This TCR beta chain was found in a study of blood T cell repertoires in COVID-19. The age range of participants was about 18 to 90 years, with residence in about two dozen US areas. The repertoire was sequenced with immunoSEQ multiplex PCR; TCRdb's copy has only in-frame clones and lacks some. The table includes 200,000 to 300,000 clones, around 85% detected once. This CDR3 spans 15 amino acids. Germline lookup yields CDR1 LGHDT and CDR2 YNNKEL (reference sequence). Unmatched junction bases numbered 6, after V lost 5 bases and J lost 5 bases. The sample comprised PBMCs or T cells enriched from blood (not recorded which). This chain uses TRBV3-1 (or the pseudogene TRBV3-2) with TRBJ2-1, with 10 positions matching TRBD1. The origin of this receptor is a woman aged 40 to 50 with acute COVID-19. CDR3 residues: CASSDWDRGNNEQFF. The CDR3 coding sequence is TGTGCCAGCAGCGATTGGGACAGGGGAAACAATGAGCAGTTCTTC.